This entry lists 29 T cell receptor beta chains sequenced from one sample in a study of CD4+ T cells in melanoma. Assay used: immunoSEQ multiplex PCR; TCRdb lists only in-frame clones, some missing. Of about 4,500 clones in the sample, around 62% are singletons; the top ten hold around 30%. The sample taken for sequencing was cells from a culture (not recorded whether cultured in vitro). All receptors derive from a human donor with melanoma.

This chain connects TRBV12-3 or TRBV12-4 to TRBJ2-5; a weak D match, TRBD1 (6 bases). The CDR3 runs to 13 residues. The V end lost 7 bases, the J end lost 0 bases, and 9 bases lay between the germline ends. The DNA of the CDR3 is TGTGCCAGCATCGGGGACAACCAAGAGACCCAGTACTTC. It encodes CASIGDNQETQYF.

This clone is labeled as medium-sized. At the DNA level, this CDR3 is encoded by other sequences in the same sample as well. This chain joins TRBV4-3 and TRBJ2-7, with D hard to call. V lost 0 bases, J lost 0 bases, and 9 bases lay in between. The CDR3 is 15 residues long. CDR1 and CDR2 from the germline V gene are LGHNA and YSLEER. CDR3 amino acids: CASSQDSSLSYEQYF. In nucleotides, the CDR3 is TGCGCCAGCAGCCAAGATTCCAGCCTCTCCTACGAGCAGTACTTC.

The chain links TRBV14 to TRBJ2-3; D uncertain. The germline gives CDR1 SGHDN, CDR2 FVKESK. The V end was cut by 1 base, the J end by 1 base, with 3 bases between. The CDR3 runs 13 residues. The CDR3 DNA is TGTGCCAGCAGCCAAGGCCGCACAGATACGCAGTATTTT. This encodes CASSQGRTDTQYF.

This clone is large within its sample. This chain joins TRBV27 and TRBJ2-7; 7 bases fit TRBD1. The germline gives CDR1 MNHEY, CDR2 SMNVEV (reference sequence). Losses at the gene ends were 3 bases for V and 6 bases for J; bases not matched to a gene: 2. This CDR3 region has 12 residues. The CDR3 region is CASSFTGAEQYF. The CDR3, as DNA: TGTGCCAGCAGTTTCACAGGGGCCGAGCAGTACTTC.

The chain has TRBV27 and TRBJ2-7, with TRBD1 matching over 8 bases. The germline V gene encodes CDR1 MNHEY and CDR2 SMNVEV (reference sequence). With V trimmed by 10 bases and J by 7 bases, 15 bases remained unmatched. This CDR3 comprises 14 residues. The CDR3 DNA is TGTGCCATCTCCCCCCAGGGGGCGATAGGAGAGCAGTACTTC. Protein product: CAISPQGAIGEQYF.

V gene TRBV30 combines with J gene TRBJ2-1, with TRBD2 matching 7 bases. V lost 4 bases, J lost 7 bases, and 7 bases stayed unmatched. Germline CDR1 reads GTSNPN; CDR2 reads SVGIG (reference sequence). This CDR3 spans 13 amino acids. The CDR3 bases are TGTGCCTGGACCTCCGGGACTATTAATGAGCAGTTCTTC. Amino acids: CAWTSGTINEQFF.

A single count supports this clone. The J gene is TRBJ2-1, the V gene TRBV18, with TRBD2 as a possible D gene (7 bases). The V end lost 2 bases, the J end lost 0 bases, and 14 bases lay between the germline ends. The CDR3 loop spans 17 amino acids. The germline gives CDR1 KGHSH, CDR2 LQKENI. The CDR3: CASSPGGGQSSYNEQFF. The DNA of the CDR3 is TGTGCCAGCTCACCAGGCGGGGGCCAAAGCTCCTACAATGAGCAGTTCTTC.

The V gene is TRBV28, the J gene TRBJ1-3, with D unclear. The V and J ends lost 2 bases and 4 bases respectively, with 3 bases between them. The CDR3 loop spans 12 amino acids. Germline V gene data show CDR1 as MDHEN and CDR2 as SYDVKM. The CDR3 is CASSLEGNTIYF. The DNA for the CDR3 is TGTGCCAGCAGTTTAGAGGGAAACACCATATATTTT.

The chain combines TRBV28 with TRBJ2-7, with unresolved D. Looked up from germline, CDR1 is MDHEN and CDR2 is SYDVKM. V lost 4 bases to trimming and J lost 4 bases, with 5 bases between them. This CDR3 is built from 11 residues. CDR3 protein: CASSSEYEQYF. The DNA for the CDR3 is TGTGCCAGCAGTTCAGAGTACGAGCAGTACTTC.

The chain employs TRBV7-3 and TRBJ1-3; no reliable D call. Trimming pared 5 bases from V and 4 bases from J, leaving 9 bases between. Germline V gene data show CDR1 as SGHTA and CDR2 as FQGTGA. The CDR3 is 13 amino acids. CDR3 coding DNA: TGTGCCAGCAGCACGGACGCGGGAAACACCATATATTTT. It is translated as CASSTDAGNTIYF.

J is TRBJ1-2 and V is TRBV7-8; D remains unclear. The V end lost 5 bases, the J end lost 2 bases, and 9 bases lay between the germline ends. The CDR3 loop spans 13 amino acids. In germline, CDR1 is SGHVS, CDR2 FQNEAQ. CDR3: CASSLGRNYGYTF. The CDR3 DNA follows: TGTGCCAGCAGCCTTGGACGCAACTATGGCTACACCTTC. The entire variable domain, with the rest obtained from reference TRBV7-8 and TRBJ1-2, is as follows: GAGVSQSPRYKVAKRGQDVALRCDPISGHVSLFWYQQALGQGPEFLTYFQNEAQLDKSGLPSDRFFAERPEGSVSTLKIQRTQQEDSAVYLCASSLGRNYGYTFGSGTRLTVV.

Relative to its sample, this clone is medium-sized (0.01 to 0.1%). The V call is TRBV9, the J call TRBJ1-4; tentative D call: TRBD1 (5 bases). Germline V gives CDR1 SGDLS, CDR2 YYNGEE. The CDR3 extends over 16 amino acids. V lost 3 bases and J lost 5, with 17 bases in between. The CDR3 DNA reads TGTGCCAGCAGCGAGCATCCAGGGAACCCCAATGAAAAACTGTTTTTT. This translates into CASSEHPGNPNEKLFF.

This clone appeared a few times. The chain uses TRBV29-1 and TRBJ2-3; TRBD2 matches at 8 bases. Germline values: CDR1 SQVTM, CDR2 ANQGSEA. With 7 bases clipped from V and 3 bases from J, the junction kept 9 bases outside the gene matches. The CDR3 sequence is 14 residues long. The CDR3 region has the DNA TGCAGCGCCTCACCGGGACTAGGTACAGATACGCAGTATTTT. Translation: CSASPGLGTDTQYF.

The chain couples TRBV6-5 to TRBJ2-1, with 11 bases aligning to TRBD2. The CDR3 covers 15 residues. Germline CDR1 is MNHEY and CDR2 is SVGAGI. The V gene end was trimmed by 6 bases and the J gene end by 6 bases; junction bases not matched to a gene: 7. The CDR3 loop is CASSVAGGLRNEQFF. In DNA form, the CDR3 reads TGTGCCAGCAGCGTAGCGGGGGGGCTTCGCAATGAGCAGTTCTTC.

V usage is TRBV10-3 and J usage is TRBJ1-6; no clear D. Germline values: CDR1 ENHRY, CDR2 SYGVKD. CDR3 length: 13 residues. V was pared by 4 bases and J by 7 bases, with 8 bases between. This CDR3 reads CAISAGVNSPLHF. CDR3 coding DNA: TGTGCCATCAGTGCCGGGGTCAATTCACCCCTCCACTTT.

The chain has TRBV5-5 and TRBJ2-1, with TRBD2 identical over 11 bases. The V gene's germline CDR1 is SGHKS and CDR2 YYEKEE (reference sequence). J lost 6 bases, V lost 3 bases, and 5 bases had no gene match. The CDR3 is 15 amino acids. The CDR3: CASSSLAGGGNEQFF. CDR3 DNA: TGTGCCAGCAGCTCCCTAGCGGGGGGAGGCAATGAGCAGTTCTTC.

The rearrangement links TRBV4-2 to TRBJ1-6; a possible D gene is TRBD1 (5 bases). CDR3 length: 15 amino acids. Trimming cost V 0 bases and J 10 bases, with 13 bases left between them. CDR1 LGHNA and CDR2 YNFKEQ come from the germline V gene. The CDR3 protein is CASSQDPSGFSPLHF. CDR3 DNA sequence: TGTGCCAGCAGCCAAGATCCGTCAGGGTTCTCACCCCTCCACTTT.

The chain joins TRBV16 to TRBJ1-2; weak D call: TRBD1 (6 bases). V lost 0 bases and J 4 bases, leaving 15 bases between the germline ends. This CDR3 region has 16 residues. CDR1 and CDR2 (germline): KGHSY, FQNENV. This chain's CDR3 is CASSQSAGDRTYGYTF. The DNA for the CDR3 is TGTGCCAGCAGCCAATCGGCAGGGGATCGAACCTATGGCTACACCTTC.

This clone was counted a few times. The chain employs TRBV27 and TRBJ1-1; 9 positions agree with TRBD1. The CDR3 contains 15 residues. V was clipped by 8 bases and J by 4 bases; unmatched bases: 11. Germline values: CDR1 MNHEY, CDR2 SMNVEV (reference sequence). The CDR3 nucleotides are TGTGCCAGCGGCTACAGGGGGCGCGGGTTCACTGAAGCTTTCTTT. It specifies CASGYRGRGFTEAFF.

The chain combines TRBV2 with TRBJ1-1; tentative D call: TRBD1 (5 bases). Per the germline V gene, CDR1 is SNHLY and CDR2 is FYNNEI. This CDR3 is 13 amino acids long. The ends were cut back, 8 bases at V and 8 bases at J, with 18 bases in the middle. CDR3: CASGAERDSEAFF. In DNA, the CDR3 is TGTGCCAGCGGGGCTGAGCGAGACTCAGAAGCTTTCTTT.

V gene TRBV5-8 combines with J gene TRBJ2-2; D is uncertain. V shed 4 bases and J shed 1 base, with 17 bases lying between them. The CDR3 sequence is 17 residues long. The germline CDR1 and CDR2 sequences are SGHTS and YDEGEE. The CDR3 sequence: CASSPGRFDKNTGELFF. The CDR3 nucleotides are TGTGCCAGCAGCCCGGGTCGGTTTGACAAGAACACCGGGGAGCTGTTTTTT.

The rearrangement joins TRBV19 to TRBJ1-1, with D maybe TRBD1 (5 bases). Germline V gene lookup returns CDR1 LNHDA and CDR2 SQIVND (reference sequence). Trimming shortened V by 7 bases and J by 2 bases, and 14 bases separated the two germline ends. The CDR3 has 14 residues. The CDR3 bases are TGTGCCAGTACCCCGGGACGGCTAAACACTGAAGCTTTCTTT. It yields the protein CASTPGRLNTEAFF.

This clone was observed a few times. V usage is TRBV28 and J usage is TRBJ1-5; 9 bases agree with TRBD1. Trimming cost V 3 bases and J 5 bases; bases outside gene matches: 14. Germline V gene data show CDR1 as MDHEN and CDR2 as SYDVKM. The CDR3 sequence is 18 residues long. In DNA, the CDR3 is TGTGCCAGCAGTTTCAGGTTCGGAACAGGGGGCGCGGATCAGCCCCAGCATTTT. Translating it yields CASSFRFGTGGADQPQHF.

This clone has a handful of counts. The chain combines TRBV12-3 or TRBV12-4 with TRBJ2-7; D is unclear. V was cut by 3 bases and J by 2 bases, with 5 bases left in between. The CDR3 is made up of 12 amino acids. The CDR3 DNA follows: TGTGCCAGCAGTTTTGTTCCCTACGAGCAGTACTTC. It codes for CASSFVPYEQYF.

The chain has TRBV5-8 and TRBJ2-3, with D perhaps being TRBD1 or TRBD2 (5 bases each). Germline values: CDR1 SGHTS, CDR2 YDEGEE. V dropped 2 bases and J dropped 8 bases, with 24 bases sitting between them. The CDR3 sequence is 17 residues long. The CDR3 region has the DNA TGTGCCAGCAGCTTCACCGGTCCCCCCTGGGGGTCAGGTACGCAGTATTTT. Residues: CASSFTGPPWGSGTQYF.

The chain links TRBV7-9 to TRBJ1-4; perhaps TRBD1 as D (5 bases). The CDR3 runs to 15 residues. V was shortened by 2 bases and J by 8 bases, with 15 bases between the two germline ends. Per germline, CDR1 SEHNR and CDR2 FQNEAQ (reference sequence). CDR3 in DNA: TGTGCCAGCAGCTTAAAAGGCCGGGGGGGAGAAAAACTGTTTTTT. It specifies CASSLKGRGGEKLFF.

The chain employs TRBV19 and TRBJ2-1, with D tentatively TRBD1 or TRBD2 (6 bases each). CDR1 is LNHDA and CDR2 is SQIVND in the germline V gene (reference sequence). This CDR3 spans 14 amino acids. V was pared by 1 base and J by 7 bases, with 11 bases between. CDR3 region: CASSIAGASNEQFF. CDR3 sequence (DNA): TGTGCCAGTAGTATAGCGGGGGCCTCGAATGAGCAGTTCTTC.

The V and J genes are TRBV30 and TRBJ1-1; D uncertain. Trimming removed 1 base at V and 5 bases at J, with 5 bases between. CDR3 size: 11 residues. CDR1 and CDR2 (germline): GTSNPN, SVGIG (reference sequence). CDR3 amino acids: CAWSERTEAFF. For the CDR3, the DNA is TGTGCCTGGAGTGAACGGACTGAAGCTTTCTTT.

This chain uses TRBV13 with TRBJ1-1, with 11 bases fitting TRBD1. Germline loops: CDR1 PRHDT, CDR2 FYEKMQ (reference sequence). V lost 5 bases and J lost 3; bases outside the gene matches: 5. The CDR3 is 15 amino acids. CDR3 region: CASSEGQGEYTEAFF. The DNA for the CDR3 is TGTGCCAGCAGCGAGGGACAGGGGGAGTACACTGAAGCTTTCTTT.